What follows are 17 T cell receptor beta chains derived from one specimen sequenced in a study of tissue T cells after allogeneic stem cell transplantation. TCRdb keeps only in-frame clones here, not all; method: immunoSEQ multiplex PCR. This sample yields under 4,500 clones, of which around 50% are seen a single time; 6.5% to 10% belongs to the top ten. Noted time point: mouse harvest day 7 after allogeneic transplant. Tail vein injection delivered 10^7 T-cell-depleted bone marrow cells and 10^6 splenic CD5+ T cells. Sample: lymph node tissue. The receptors come from a female BALB/c mouse given C57BL/6 T cells with graft-versus-host disease after an allogeneic hematopoietic cell transplant.

Concerning this clone: Gene names and germline match the mouse. Read sequence stops 1 residue before the CDR3 end, and the germline J gene provides the missing end. The V call is TRBV20, the J call TRBJ2-4; no clear D gene. The V and J ends lost 1 base and 2 bases respectively, with 4 bases between them. In germline, CDR1 is GFQATS, CDR2 STVNSAI. This CDR3 has 12 amino acids. The CDR3 region is CGARGYQNTLYF. The covered CDR3 bases are TGTGGTGCTAGGGGCTATCAAAACACCTTGTAC. The entire variable domain, with the rest obtained from reference TRBV20 and TRBJ2-4, is as follows: GALVYQYPRRTICKSGTSMRMECQAVGFQATSVAWYRQSPQKTFELIALSTVNSAIKYEQNFTQEKFPISHPNLSFSSMTVLNAYLEDRGLYLCGARGYQNTLYFGAGTRLSVL.

On this clone itself: Gene names and germline refer to mouse. Read data end 1 residue before the CDR3 end; the end is taken from the germline J gene. The chain has TRBV13-1 and TRBJ2-2, with D tentatively TRBD1 (6 bases). The CDR3 loop spans 13 amino acids. CDR1 and CDR2 from the germline V gene are NSHNY and SYGAGN. V was cut by 10 bases and J by 0 bases, with 10 bases left in between. The CDR3 loop is CAPRGTNTGQLYF. Incomplete CDR3 DNA: TGTGCCCCCAGGGGCACAAACACCGGGCAGCTCTAC.

With respect to this clone: Genes and germline come from the mouse. The read falls 1 residue short of the CDR3 end, and the missing part is taken from the germline J gene. V is TRBV24 and J is TRBJ1-1; 7 bases match TRBD1. CDR3 length equals 16 residues. Trimming cost V 1 base and J 3 bases; bases outside gene matches: 8. From germline, CDR1 is KGHTA and CDR2 FRNEEI. CDR3 sequence reads: CASSLSFDREDTEVFF. CDR3 DNA (partial): TGTGCCAGCAGTCTGTCCTTTGACAGGGAGGACACAGAAGTCTTC.

As for this clone: Here the gene names and germline are mouse. The CDR3 end is not reached by the read, which stops 1 residue before it; the germline J gene fills it in. This chain joins TRBV13-3 and TRBJ2-2; 9 nucleotides align to TRBD2. Germline V lookup: CDR1 NNHDY, CDR2 SYVADS. This CDR3 region has 15 residues. J lost 3 bases, V lost 4 bases, and 4 bases had no gene match. The CDR3 DNA, read in part, is TGTGCCAGCAGTCCGGACTGGGGAGACACCGGGCAGCTCTAC. The encoded protein is CASSPDWGDTGQLY. The whole CDR3 is CASSPDWGDTGQLYF.

A remark on this clone: Genes and germline are mouse. The observed sequence ends 1 residue before the CDR3 terminus, with the missing tail filled in from the germline J gene. The rearrangement links TRBV26 to TRBJ2-4; 8 nucleotides line up with TRBD2. The CDR3 is 13 residues long. With 4 bases clipped from V and 6 bases from J, the junction kept 3 bases outside the gene matches. Germline V CDR1 and CDR2: KGHPV, FQNQEV (reference sequence). Incomplete CDR3 DNA: TGTGCCAGCAGTCGTACTGGGGGCAACACCTTGTAC. This encodes CASSRTGGNTLY. The complete CDR3 protein is CASSRTGGNTLYF.

A word on this clone: Gene names follow the mouse nomenclature. The CDR3 end falls 1 residue outside the read, so it is completed with the germline J gene. The chain links TRBV29 to TRBJ1-6; perhaps TRBD1 as D (5 bases). TRBJ1-6 falls under the ORF class, with uncertain function. The CDR3 length is 15 residues. V was trimmed by 3 bases and J by 0 bases, leaving 6 bases between them. The germline V gene has CDR1 MSHET and CDR2 SYDVDS. This CDR3 reads CASSLGGSYNSPLYF. CDR3 DNA (partial): TGTGCTAGCAGTTTGGGGGGTTCCTATAATTCGCCCCTCTAC.

This clone was counted a single time. Gene names follow the mouse nomenclature. The missing CDR3 end, 1 residue past where the read stops, is filled in from the germline J gene. The chain has TRBV13-3 and TRBJ2-1; no firm D call. Germline CDR1 NNHDY, CDR2 SYVADS. The CDR3 sequence is 11 residues long. V was pared by 2 bases and J by 7 bases, with 4 bases between. Incomplete CDR3 DNA: TGTGCCAGCAGTGACAGGGCTGAGCAGTTC. Its protein is CASSDRAEQF. The CDR3 in full is CASSDRAEQFF.

About this clone: Mouse gene names apply. The read stops 1 residue short of the end of the CDR3; the missing end is completed from the germline J gene. The chain carries TRBV24 and TRBJ2-2; D unresolved. V was clipped by 7 bases and J by 2 bases, with 2 bases between them. From germline, CDR1 is KGHTA and CDR2 FRNEEI. The CDR3 covers 11 residues. This CDR3 is CASTNTGQLYF. The CDR3 DNA, read in part, is TGTGCCAGCACCAACACCGGGCAGCTCTAC.

This clone came up a few times. Mouse germline and gene names are used. Read sequence stops 1 residue before the CDR3 end, and the germline J gene provides the missing end. This chain links TRBV15 with TRBJ2-4; 7 nucleotides align to TRBD2. The CDR3 length is 13 residues. Per the germline V gene, CDR1 is SGHND and CDR2 is FRSKSL. J lost 6 bases, V lost 2 bases, and 2 bases had no gene match. The CDR3 protein is CASSLSWGNTLYF. Incomplete CDR3 DNA: TGTGCCAGCAGTTTATCCTGGGGGAACACCTTGTAC.

As for this clone: The germline and genes are mouse ones. With the read ending 1 residue before the CDR3 end, the germline J gene is used to fill in that end. The chain carries TRBV3 and TRBJ2-3; weak D call: TRBD1 (6 bases). The germline CDR1 and CDR2 sequences are SNHLY and FYNGKV (reference sequence). The CDR3 extends over 14 amino acids. Trimming removed 2 bases from V and 3 bases from J, with 9 bases in between. CDR3 protein: CASSLQGRAETLYF. The CDR3 DNA, read in part, is TGTGCCAGCAGCTTACAGGGGAGGGCAGAAACGCTGTAT.

This clone qualifies as medium-sized (0.01 to 0.1%). Genes here carry mouse names. The CDR3 end falls 1 residue outside the read, so it is completed with the germline J gene. The genes are TRBV29 and TRBJ2-2, with a tentative D call TRBD1 (5 bases). CDR1 is MSHET and CDR2 is SYDVDS in the germline V gene. The V end was cut by 4 bases, the J end by 2 bases, with 5 bases between. CDR3 length equals 13 residues. CDR3 DNA, as far as it was read: TGTGCTAGCAGTTCAGGGAACACCGGGCAGCTCTAC. This gives the protein CASSSGNTGQLY. The CDR3 as a whole reads CASSSGNTGQLYF.

This clone showed up just a few times. Gene and germline names: mouse. The sequence runs out 1 residue before the end of the CDR3; the remainder is reconstructed from the germline J gene. The gene calls are TRBV29 and TRBJ2-1; no definite D call. This CDR3 has 12 amino acids. Trimming left V 0 bases short and J 7 bases short, with 4 bases between. Germline V gene data show CDR1 as MSHET and CDR2 as SYDVDS. CDR3 protein: CASSLSAAEQFF. The covered CDR3 bases are TGTGCTAGCAGTTTATCCGCAGCTGAGCAGTTC.

The table lists this clone with a few counts. The germline and genes are mouse ones. The read falls 1 residue short of the CDR3 end, and the missing part is taken from the germline J gene. The chain combines TRBV26 with TRBJ1-3; 8 bases align to TRBD1. The CDR3 totals 16 residues. The trim removed 0 bases at V and 2 bases at J, leaving 3 bases unmatched. The germline gives CDR1 KGHPV, CDR2 FQNQEV (reference sequence). CDR3 bases read: TGTGCCAGCAGTCTGTCCAGGGGGCGCACTGGAAATACGCTCTAT. It codes for CASSLSRGRTGNTLY. The full CDR3 is CASSLSRGRTGNTLYF.

By sample share, this clone is medium-sized. Genes and germline come from the mouse. The read comes to an end 1 residue before the CDR3 does, leaving the germline J gene to fill in the end. The genes are TRBV15 and TRBJ2-7; 11 bases are a match to TRBD1. This CDR3 contains 13 residues. Trimming cost V 5 bases and J 7 bases; bases outside gene matches: 4. The germline V gene has CDR1 SGHND and CDR2 FRSKSL. Here the CDR3 reads CASSRTGGREQYF. CDR3 DNA, as far as it was read: TGTGCCAGCAGTCGGACAGGGGGCCGGGAACAGTAC.

Of note for this clone: Gene names follow the mouse nomenclature. The missing CDR3 end, 1 residue past where the read stops, is filled in from the germline J gene. V usage is TRBV2 and J usage is TRBJ2-2; 13 nucleotides match TRBD2. Germline assignment: CDR1 LGHNA and CDR2 YSYQKL. After removal of 5 bases from V and 3 bases from J, the junction contained 9 bases not matched to a gene. The CDR3 has 18 residues. The CDR3 region is CASSAGTGGGADTGQLYF. Partial CDR3 DNA: TGTGCCAGCAGCGCCGGGACTGGGGGGGGCGCGGACACCGGGCAGCTCTAC.

This clone was detected a few times. Mouse gene names and germline throughout. The part of the CDR3 DNA that was read is TGTGCCAGCAGCCCTGACAGAAACACAGAAGTCTTC. This codes for CASSPDRNTEVF. The full CDR3 protein reads CASSPDRNTEVFF. The chain combines TRBV3 with TRBJ1-1, with a tentative D call TRBD1 (5 bases). The read ends 1 residue early relative to the CDR3; the germline J gene fills the gap. The CDR3 totals 13 residues. V lost 5 bases and J lost 1, with 8 bases in between. The germline gives CDR1 SNHLY, CDR2 FYNGKV (reference sequence). The complete variable domain, with remaining parts taken from reference TRBV3 and TRBJ1-1, reads GPKVLQIPSHQIIDMGQMVTLNCDPVSNHLYFYWYKQILGQQMEFLVNFYNGKVMEKSKLFKDQFSVERPDGSYFTLKIQPTALEDSAVYFCASSPDRNTEVFFGKGTRLTVV.

As for this clone: Relative to the germline gene, one junction end is altered; a read error may explain this. The germline and genes are mouse ones. The read terminates 1 residue before the CDR3 end, so the remaining end is supplied by the germline J gene. The chain has TRBV13-1 and TRBJ2-4, with D possibly being TRBD1 (6 bases). The germline V gene has CDR1 NSHNY and CDR2 SYGAGN. CDR3 length equals 14 residues. The sequenced part of the CDR3 DNA is TGTGCCAGCGGTGATGCTGGGACAAAAAACACCTTGTAC. As protein: CASGDAGTKNTLY. The entire CDR3 protein is CASGDAGTKNTLYF.